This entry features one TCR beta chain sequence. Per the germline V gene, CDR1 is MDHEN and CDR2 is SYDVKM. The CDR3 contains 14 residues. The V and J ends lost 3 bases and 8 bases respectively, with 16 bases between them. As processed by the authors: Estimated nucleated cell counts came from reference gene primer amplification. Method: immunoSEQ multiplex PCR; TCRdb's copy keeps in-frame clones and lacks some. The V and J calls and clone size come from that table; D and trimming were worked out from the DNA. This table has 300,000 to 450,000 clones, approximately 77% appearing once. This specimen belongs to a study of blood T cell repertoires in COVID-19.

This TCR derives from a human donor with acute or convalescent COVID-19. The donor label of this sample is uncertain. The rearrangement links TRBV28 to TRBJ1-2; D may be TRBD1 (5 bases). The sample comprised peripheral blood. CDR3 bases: TGTGCCAGCAGTTTCAGTGGGGCGTCTATGGGCTACACCTTC. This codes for CASSFSGASMGYTF.